This T cell receptor (beta chain) is from a study of blood T cell repertoires in COVID-19. Original handling: Nucleated cell number was recorded as an estimate derived from reference gene primer amplification. The protocol was immunoSEQ multiplex PCR, while the TCRdb copy is restricted to in-frame clones and leaves out a portion. V and J calls and clone size are copied from that table; D and trimming were computed from the DNA. The data show 180,000 or so clones, roughly 87% seen once. This clone was seen a single time. In terms of age and location, participants ranged from roughly 18 to 100 years and lived in roughly 22 US areas. Two negative PCRs, clearance, or symptom resolution characterized the recovered Cohort 3 donors. The CDR3 is 13 residues long. Trimming left V 2 bases short and J 5 bases short, with 6 bases between. Germline lookup yields CDR1 SGHNT and CDR2 YENEEA.

Specimen: PBMCs or T cells enriched from blood (not recorded which). This sequence was found in a man aged 50-59 years who had recovered from COVID-19. This chain connects TRBV11-3 to TRBJ2-2; D not resolved. CDR3 region: CASSLRRTGELFF. The CDR3 DNA reads as TGTGCCAGCAGCTTACGGCGGACCGGGGAGCTGTTTTTT.